The present TCR beta chain was sequenced within a study of T cell changes during pregnancy in multiple sclerosis. Libraries were prepared by immunoSEQ multiplex PCR; TCRdb keeps only in-frame clonotypes and omits some of them. The profile shows some 74,000 clones, approximately 92% of them singletons. V lost 7 bases and J 1 base, leaving 14 bases between the germline ends. Germline V gene lookup returns CDR1 MDHEN and CDR2 SYDVKM. The CDR3 spans 14 residues. The chain links TRBV28 to TRBJ2-7; the D gene is possibly TRBD1 (5 bases). The sample was peripheral blood, taken before pregnancy. This TCR derives from a female donor with multiple sclerosis, enrolled in a pregnancy study. CDR3 sequence (DNA): TGTGCCAGCACCCCCGCACAGGTTTCCTACGAGCAGTACTTC. It is translated as CASTPAQVSYEQYF.